A selection of T cell receptor beta chains follows, all from one sample in a study of T cell responses to AZD1222 COVID-19 vaccine. Assay: immunoSEQ multiplex PCR; the TCRdb copy retains only in-frame clones and omits some. Of roughly 120,000 clones in the sample, about 88% are singletons; the top ten hold 7.5%. The sample consisted of peripheral blood, taken on day 0 of AZD1222 vaccination. The receptors originated from an adult in good health. The CDR3 runs from the conserved cysteine through the conserved F or W. Each record gives: CDR3 DNA, CDR3 protein, J gene, V gene, clone size, D gene. A D gene is named only where the DNA matches it firmly. Not every row has a clone size; where given, it reads once, few, many or a size class.

CDR3 DNA: TGTGCCATCAGTGCCTCCCGGGACAGCAATGAAAAACTGTTTTTT; CDR3 protein: CAISASRDSNEKLFF; J gene: TRBJ1-4; V gene: TRBV10-3; clone size: .; D gene: TRBD1
CDR3 DNA: TGTGCCAGCAGCTACCTCCTAGGGGACAGAAGCTACGAGCAGTACTTC; CDR3 protein: CASSYLLGDRSYEQYF; J gene: TRBJ2-7; V gene: TRBV7-3; clone size: .; D gene: TRBD1
CDR3 DNA: TGCAGTGCTAGGCGGGACAGTTGGGCTTTCTTT; CDR3 protein: CSARRDSWAFF; J gene: TRBJ1-1; V gene: TRBV20-1; clone size: .; D gene: TRBD1
CDR3 DNA: TGTGCCAGCAGGAGGGAATTTGTCGCCCTCTTC; CDR3 protein: CASRREFVALF; J gene: TRBJ1-2; V gene: TRBV6-5; clone size: .; D gene: .
CDR3 DNA: TGTGCCAGCAGTGGGAATAATTCACCCCTCCACTTT; CDR3 protein: CASSGNNSPLHF; J gene: TRBJ1-6; V gene: TRBV2; clone size: .; D gene: .
CDR3 DNA: TGCAGTGCTAGTGCGGGACAGGGTTGTTGTCAGCCCCAGCATTTT; CDR3 protein: CSASAGQGCCQPQHF; J gene: TRBJ1-5; V gene: TRBV20-1; clone size: .; D gene: TRBD1
CDR3 DNA: TGTGCCAGCAGTGCCGGGGTTTCACCCCTCCACTTT; CDR3 protein: CASSAGVSPLHF; J gene: TRBJ1-6; V gene: TRBV28; clone size: .; D gene: .
CDR3 DNA: TGTGCCATCAGTGAGTTAGGGGACAGCAATCAGCCCCAGCATTTT; CDR3 protein: CAISELGDSNQPQHF; J gene: TRBJ1-5; V gene: TRBV10-3; clone size: .; D gene: .
CDR3 DNA: TGTGCCAGCAACTTCAGGGGGGAGACCCAGTACTTC; CDR3 protein: CASNFRGETQYF; J gene: TRBJ2-5; V gene: TRBV5-4; clone size: .; D gene: TRBD1
CDR3 DNA: TGTGCCATCAGTGATAAGGGTACGGGTAATGAGCAGTTCTTC; CDR3 protein: CAISDKGTGNEQFF; J gene: TRBJ2-1; V gene: TRBV10-3; clone size: .; D gene: .
CDR3 DNA: TGTGCCAGTAGTTGGGGACTAGCGGATCAAGAGACCCAGTACTTC; CDR3 protein: CASSWGLADQETQYF; J gene: TRBJ2-5; V gene: TRBV19; clone size: few; D gene: TRBD2
CDR3 DNA: TGTGCCAGCAGCCCAGAGACCGACAGGGGCGTCTTTAATTACGAGCAGTACTTC; CDR3 protein: CASSPETDRGVFNYEQYF; J gene: TRBJ2-7; V gene: TRBV4-2; clone size: .; D gene: TRBD1
CDR3 DNA: TGTGCCAGCAGCCAAGATGGGGGGGCTGGGGCCAACGTCCTGACTTTC; CDR3 protein: CASSQDGGAGANVLTF; J gene: TRBJ2-6; V gene: TRBV4-2; clone size: .; D gene: TRBD2
CDR3 DNA: TGTGCCAGTAGTAATGCAGTTAGCTCCTACGAGCAGTACTTC; CDR3 protein: CASSNAVSSYEQYF; J gene: TRBJ2-7; V gene: TRBV19; clone size: once; D gene: .
CDR3 DNA: TGTGCCAGCAGTTTCTCAGGACAGAGCACAGATACGCAGTATTTT; CDR3 protein: CASSFSGQSTDTQYF; J gene: TRBJ2-3; V gene: TRBV6-5; clone size: .; D gene: .
CDR3 DNA: TGTGCCAGCAGCCGCCGGACAGGTTTGGCCGGGGAGCTGTTTTTT; CDR3 protein: CASSRRTGLAGELFF; J gene: TRBJ2-2; V gene: TRBV6-5; clone size: .; D gene: TRBD1
CDR3 DNA: TGTGCCAGCAGCTCCGGGAGGGTCCCCTTTGCAACTAATGAAAAACTGTTTTTT; CDR3 protein: CASSSGRVPFATNEKLFF; J gene: TRBJ1-4; V gene: TRBV7-9; clone size: .; D gene: .
CDR3 DNA: TGTGCCAGCAGTTCCTTCGACAGAGAAGCTTTCTTT; CDR3 protein: CASSSFDREAFF; J gene: TRBJ1-1; V gene: TRBV6-5; clone size: .; D gene: .
CDR3 DNA: TGTGCCAGCAGCGTAGAGGGTAGCGGCACAGATACGCAGTATTTT; CDR3 protein: CASSVEGSGTDTQYF; J gene: TRBJ2-3; V gene: TRBV9; clone size: .; D gene: .
CDR3 DNA: TGTGCCAGCAGATTAGGGACTAGCGGTTTCTACGAGCAGTACTTC; CDR3 protein: CASRLGTSGFYEQYF; J gene: TRBJ2-7; V gene: TRBV27; clone size: .; D gene: TRBD2
CDR3 DNA: TGTGCCAGTAGTATACCCGGGGATGGAACTGAAGCTTTCTTT; CDR3 protein: CASSIPGDGTEAFF; J gene: TRBJ1-1; V gene: TRBV19; clone size: .; D gene: .
CDR3 DNA: TGTGCTAGTGCCCTGGCTGGGGGTCGCTACAATGAGCAGTTCTTC; CDR3 protein: CASALAGGRYNEQFF; J gene: TRBJ2-1; V gene: TRBV12-5; clone size: .; D gene: .
CDR3 DNA: TGTGCCAGCAGGAGGACAGGGGGCACCGGGGAGCTGTTTTTT; CDR3 protein: CASRRTGGTGELFF; J gene: TRBJ2-2; V gene: TRBV27; clone size: few; D gene: TRBD1
CDR3 DNA: TGTGCCAGCAGCCACTCCTACGAGCAGTACTTC; CDR3 protein: CASSHSYEQYF; J gene: TRBJ2-7; V gene: TRBV5-4; clone size: .; D gene: .
CDR3 DNA: TGTGCCAGCAGGGTGGACAGTCTATATCAGCCCCAGCATTTT; CDR3 protein: CASRVDSLYQPQHF; J gene: TRBJ1-5; V gene: TRBV28; clone size: .; D gene: .
CDR3 DNA: TGTGCCAGCAGCTTGGGGGGAAGCACAGATACGCAGTATTTT; CDR3 protein: CASSLGGSTDTQYF; J gene: TRBJ2-3; V gene: TRBV5-4; clone size: .; D gene: .
CDR3 DNA: TGTGCCAGCCAGAGGGCGGCTAACTATGGCTACACCTTC; CDR3 protein: CASQRAANYGYTF; J gene: TRBJ1-2; V gene: TRBV6-5; clone size: .; D gene: .
CDR3 DNA: TGTGCCAGCAGTGAAACGCCGGGACTAGCGATTACCAATGAGCAGTTCTTC; CDR3 protein: CASSETPGLAITNEQFF; J gene: TRBJ2-1; V gene: TRBV2; clone size: .; D gene: TRBD2
CDR3 DNA: TGTGCCAGCAGTAGGGGAGAAGGGGGGAACATTCAGTACTTC; CDR3 protein: CASSRGEGGNIQYF; J gene: TRBJ2-4; V gene: TRBV27; clone size: .; D gene: .
CDR3 DNA: TGTGCCAGCAGTTCCCGGGGGGTCAGCCCGGCTTCACCCCTCCACTTT; CDR3 protein: CASSSRGVSPASPLHF; J gene: TRBJ1-6; V gene: TRBV2; clone size: once; D gene: .
CDR3 DNA: TGTGCCAGCAGTCAGCCGGGGAGGGGAGAGACCCAGTACTTC; CDR3 protein: CASSQPGRGETQYF; J gene: TRBJ2-5; V gene: TRBV27; clone size: .; D gene: TRBD2
CDR3 DNA: TGTGCCTGGGCTCAGGGGGTCACCAATCAGCCCCAGCATTTT; CDR3 protein: CAWAQGVTNQPQHF; J gene: TRBJ1-5; V gene: TRBV30; clone size: once; D gene: TRBD1